These T cell receptor beta chains were read from a single sample in a study of breast tumors, draining lymph nodes, adjacent tissues. In TCRdb, the multiplex PCR reads were re-called with MiXCR into one record per CDR3 protein. The sample consists of around 170,000 distinct CDR3 sequences, 30% to 35% of them appearing once. The specimen sequenced was axillary lymph node tissue. These receptors originate from a female donor with breast cancer. Some clones in this sample may be carry-over from other donors' samples. Both conserved end residues are part of each CDR3. D genes are given only for firm matches. The size entry is marked missing in some rows and otherwise reads once, few, many or a size class.

d_gene: TRBD1
v_gene: TRBV7-9
j_gene: TRBJ1-3
abundance: many
CDR3aa: CASSLETGTTGNTIYF
CDR3nt: TGTGCCAGCAGCTTAGAGACAGGGACGACTGGAAACACCATATATTTT

d_gene: TRBD1
v_gene: TRBV9
j_gene: TRBJ1-2
abundance: -
CDR3aa: CASSTGTGRGYTF
CDR3nt: TGTGCCAGCAGCACCGGGACAGGGCGTGGCTACACCTTC

d_gene: TRBD2
v_gene: TRBV20-1
j_gene: TRBJ2-2
abundance: many
CDR3aa: CSASAGRASGELFF
CDR3nt: TGCAGTGCTAGTGCCGGGAGGGCCTCCGGGGAGCTGTTTTTT

d_gene: -
v_gene: TRBV6-4
j_gene: TRBJ2-3
abundance: many
CDR3aa: CASSDSAYTQYF
CDR3nt: TGTGCCAGCAGTGACTCGGCTTATACGCAGTATTTT

d_gene: -
v_gene: TRBV6-5
j_gene: TRBJ2-7
abundance: -
CDR3aa: CASSYSGADEQYF
CDR3nt: TGTGCCAGCAGTTATTCAGGGGCAGACGAGCAGTACTTC

d_gene: -
v_gene: TRBV13
j_gene: TRBJ1-6
abundance: many
CDR3aa: CASSLGTTEKTLHF
CDR3nt: TGTGCCAGCAGCTTAGGAACAACCGAAAAGACCCTCCACTTT

d_gene: TRBD2
v_gene: TRBV6-1
j_gene: TRBJ2-7
abundance: many
CDR3aa: CASSEALAGAHEQYF
CDR3nt: TGTGCCAGCAGTGAAGCACTAGCGGGAGCGCACGAGCAGTACTTC

d_gene: -
v_gene: TRBV20-1
j_gene: TRBJ2-5
abundance: many
CDR3aa: CSAHLTSPQETQYF
CDR3nt: TGCAGTGCCCACCTGACCAGTCCCCAAGAGACCCAGTACTTC

d_gene: -
v_gene: TRBV30
j_gene: TRBJ1-2
abundance: many
CDR3aa: CAWSVQDINDYGYTF
CDR3nt: TGTGCCTGGAGTGTCCAAGATATAAACGACTATGGCTACACCTTC

d_gene: -
v_gene: TRBV27
j_gene: TRBJ2-1
abundance: -
CDR3aa: CASSLTPAPNEQFF
CDR3nt: TGTGCCAGCAGTTTAACTCCCGCCCCCAATGAGCAGTTCTTC

d_gene: TRBD1
v_gene: TRBV6-5
j_gene: TRBJ2-7
abundance: many
CDR3aa: CASSATGEWYEQYF
CDR3nt: TGTGCCAGCAGCGCGACAGGGGAGTGGTACGAGCAGTACTTC

d_gene: -
v_gene: TRBV9
j_gene: TRBJ1-2
abundance: -
CDR3aa: CAGSVAFSGNYGYTF
CDR3nt: TGTGCCGGCAGCGTGGCGTTTAGTGGGAACTATGGCTACACCTTC

d_gene: -
v_gene: TRBV30
j_gene: TRBJ2-2
abundance: once
CDR3aa: CAWSPGSGNTGELFF
CDR3nt: TGTGCCTGGAGCCCGGGCTCTGGAAACACCGGGGAGCTGTTTTTT

d_gene: -
v_gene: TRBV2
j_gene: TRBJ1-2
abundance: -
CDR3aa: CATASIIAGGPYRDGYTF
CDR3nt: TGTGCCACCGCGTCAATTATAGCGGGAGGGCCCTACAGGGACGGCTACACCTTC

d_gene: TRBD2
v_gene: TRBV11-2
j_gene: TRBJ2-1
abundance: many
CDR3aa: CASSLGLGHAGEEQFF
CDR3nt: TGTGCCAGCAGCTTAGGGCTGGGTCACGCGGGAGAGGAGCAGTTCTTC

d_gene: -
v_gene: TRBV2
j_gene: TRBJ1-3
abundance: -
CDR3aa: CASRRDGNSGNTIYF
CDR3nt: TGTGCCAGCAGGAGGGACGGCAACTCTGGAAACACCATATATTTT

d_gene: TRBD1
v_gene: TRBV20-1
j_gene: TRBJ2-7
abundance: many
CDR3aa: CSASGDRAVGEQYF
CDR3nt: TGCAGTGCTAGCGGGGACAGGGCGGTGGGCGAGCAGTACTTC

d_gene: -
v_gene: TRBV11-2
j_gene: TRBJ2-7
abundance: many
CDR3aa: CASSPSSGRGEQYF
CDR3nt: TGTGCCAGCAGCCCCAGTTCTGGCCGGGGCGAGCAGTACTTC

d_gene: TRBD1
v_gene: TRBV4-2
j_gene: TRBJ1-4
abundance: many
CDR3aa: CASSQVGQGGEKLFF
CDR3nt: TGTGCCAGCAGCCAGGTGGGACAGGGCGGTGAAAAACTGTTTTTT

d_gene: -
v_gene: TRBV3-1
j_gene: TRBJ2-7
abundance: few
CDR3aa: CASSQDSGGLYEQYF
CDR3nt: TGTGCCAGCAGCCAAGACTCGGGCGGTCTCTACGAGCAGTACTTC

d_gene: -
v_gene: TRBV6-2/TRBV6-3
j_gene: TRBJ2-7
abundance: few
CDR3aa: CASRTTSSYEQYF
CDR3nt: TGTGCCAGCAGAACCACTAGTTCCTACGAGCAGTACTTC

d_gene: -
v_gene: TRBV5-1
j_gene: TRBJ1-2
abundance: many
CDR3aa: CASSGRTRSYGYTF
CDR3nt: TGCGCCAGCAGCGGGAGGACCCGAAGCTATGGCTACACCTTC

d_gene: -
v_gene: TRBV3-1
j_gene: TRBJ2-7
abundance: many
CDR3aa: CASSPQGLGQYF
CDR3nt: TGTGCCAGCAGCCCACAGGGTCTGGGGCAGTACTTC

d_gene: -
v_gene: TRBV9
j_gene: TRBJ2-2
abundance: -
CDR3aa: CASSVDFGRGYTGELFF
CDR3nt: TGTGCCAGCAGCGTAGATTTCGGCCGAGGCTACACCGGGGAGCTGTTTTTT

d_gene: -
v_gene: TRBV20-1
j_gene: TRBJ1-4
abundance: many
CDR3aa: CSASHRFNEKLFF
CDR3nt: TGCAGTGCTAGCCACAGGTTTAATGAAAAACTGTTTTTT

d_gene: -
v_gene: TRBV6-2/TRBV6-3
j_gene: TRBJ1-2
abundance: once
CDR3aa: CASSHYPSSYGYTF
CDR3nt: TGTGCCAGCAGTCACTACCCCAGTTCCTATGGCTACACCTTC

d_gene: TRBD2
v_gene: TRBV11-2
j_gene: TRBJ2-1
abundance: -
CDR3aa: CASSPVAGGNNEQFF
CDR3nt: TGTGCCAGCAGCCCTGTAGCGGGGGGGAACAATGAGCAGTTCTTC

d_gene: TRBD1
v_gene: TRBV5-5
j_gene: TRBJ1-6
abundance: many
CDR3aa: CASSADRVPYNSPLHF
CDR3nt: TGTGCCAGCAGCGCCGACAGGGTGCCCTATAATTCACCCCTCCACTTT

d_gene: -
v_gene: TRBV18
j_gene: TRBJ2-3
abundance: few
CDR3aa: CASSRGTPTDTQYF
CDR3nt: TGTGCCAGCTCCCGTGGGACACCCACAGATACGCAGTATTTT

d_gene: TRBD1
v_gene: TRBV19
j_gene: TRBJ1-5
abundance: many
CDR3aa: CASSIIRGHSNQPQHF
CDR3nt: TGTGCCAGTAGTATTATCAGGGGGCATAGCAATCAGCCCCAGCATTTT

d_gene: -
v_gene: TRBV30
j_gene: TRBJ2-1
abundance: many
CDR3aa: CAWSLGVSYNEQFF
CDR3nt: TGTGCCTGGAGTTTGGGTGTGTCCTACAATGAGCAGTTCTTC

d_gene: -
v_gene: TRBV9
j_gene: TRBJ1-1
abundance: few
CDR3aa: CASSLPPDRDSEAFF
CDR3nt: TGTGCCAGCAGCCTTCCCCCGGACCGCGACAGTGAAGCTTTCTTT

d_gene: -
v_gene: TRBV20-1
j_gene: TRBJ1-5
abundance: -
CDR3aa: CSASSLPGNNQPQHF
CDR3nt: TGCAGTGCCAGCTCACTCCCGGGCAACAATCAGCCCCAGCATTTT

d_gene: TRBD1
v_gene: TRBV6-1
j_gene: TRBJ1-2
abundance: -
CDR3aa: CASSHRTGTADGYTF
CDR3nt: TGTGCCAGCAGTCATCGGACAGGGACCGCGGATGGCTACACCTTC

d_gene: -
v_gene: TRBV2
j_gene: TRBJ1-4
abundance: medium-sized
CDR3aa: CASSDQGTTNEKLFF
CDR3nt: TGTGCCAGCAGTGATCAGGGTACAACTAATGAAAAACTGTTTTTT

d_gene: -
v_gene: TRBV11-1
j_gene: TRBJ2-1
abundance: many
CDR3aa: CASSLAVKNEQFF
CDR3nt: TGTGCCAGCAGCTTAGCCGTGAAAAATGAGCAGTTCTTC

d_gene: -
v_gene: TRBV6-2/TRBV6-3
j_gene: TRBJ1-2
abundance: few
CDR3aa: CASSPQALYGYTF
CDR3nt: TGTGCCAGCAGTCCCCAGGCGCTCTATGGCTACACCTTC

d_gene: -
v_gene: TRBV15
j_gene: TRBJ1-1
abundance: -
CDR3aa: CATSRDLNTEAFF
CDR3nt: TGTGCCACCAGCAGAGATTTGAACACTGAAGCTTTCTTT

d_gene: -
v_gene: TRBV7-8
j_gene: TRBJ2-1
abundance: many
CDR3aa: CASSQRQYNEQFF
CDR3nt: TGTGCCAGCAGCCAAAGGCAGTACAATGAGCAGTTCTTC

d_gene: -
v_gene: TRBV6-5
j_gene: TRBJ2-3
abundance: many
CDR3aa: CASRYWHQDTQYF
CDR3nt: TGTGCCAGCAGGTACTGGCACCAAGATACGCAGTATTTT

d_gene: -
v_gene: TRBV5-1
j_gene: TRBJ2-3
abundance: many
CDR3aa: CASSATGIIEDTQYF
CDR3nt: TGCGCCAGCAGCGCTACAGGAATAATTGAGGATACGCAGTATTTT

d_gene: -
v_gene: TRBV12-3/TRBV12-4
j_gene: TRBJ1-6
abundance: -
CDR3aa: CASRGLENSPLHF
CDR3nt: TGTGCCAGTCGGGGGCTCGAAAATTCACCCCTCCACTTT

d_gene: TRBD1
v_gene: TRBV25-1
j_gene: TRBJ1-1
abundance: few
CDR3aa: CASGGRTGGLGTEAFF
CDR3nt: TGTGCCAGCGGGGGGCGGACAGGAGGGTTGGGCACTGAAGCTTTCTTT

d_gene: -
v_gene: TRBV9
j_gene: TRBJ1-2
abundance: -
CDR3aa: CDSTYGYAF
CDR3nt: TGTGACAGCACTTATGGCTACGCCTTC